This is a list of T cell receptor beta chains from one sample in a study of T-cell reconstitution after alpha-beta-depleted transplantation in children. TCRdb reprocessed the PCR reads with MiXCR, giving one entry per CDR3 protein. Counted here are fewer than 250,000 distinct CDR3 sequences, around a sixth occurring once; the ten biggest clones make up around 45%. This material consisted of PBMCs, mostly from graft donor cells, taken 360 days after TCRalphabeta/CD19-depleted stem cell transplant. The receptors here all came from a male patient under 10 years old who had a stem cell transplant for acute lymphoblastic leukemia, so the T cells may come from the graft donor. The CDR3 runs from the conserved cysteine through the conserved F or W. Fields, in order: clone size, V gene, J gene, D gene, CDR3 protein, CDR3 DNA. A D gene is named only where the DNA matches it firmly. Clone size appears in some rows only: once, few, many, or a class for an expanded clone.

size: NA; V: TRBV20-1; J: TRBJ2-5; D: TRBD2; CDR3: CSARGISGEQETQYF; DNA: TGCAGTGCTAGAGGCATTAGCGGGGAGCAAGAGACCCAGTACTTC
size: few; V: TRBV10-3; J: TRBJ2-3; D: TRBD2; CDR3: CAGAAASGTDTQYF; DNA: TGTGCCGGGGCGGCGGCTAGCGGTACAGATACGCAGTATTTT
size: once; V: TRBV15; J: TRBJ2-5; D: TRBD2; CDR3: CATSRDPSGSLPLGETQYF; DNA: TGTGCCACCAGCAGAGATCCTAGCGGTTCTCTTCCGCTAGGGGAGACCCAGTACTTC
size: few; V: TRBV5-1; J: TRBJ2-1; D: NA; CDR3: CASSLNRGGNEQFF; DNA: TGCGCCAGCAGCTTGAACAGGGGAGGGAATGAGCAGTTCTTC
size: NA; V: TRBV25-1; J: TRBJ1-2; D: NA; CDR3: CASSEGRDDYGYTF; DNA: TGTGCCAGCAGTGAGGGCAGGGACGACTATGGCTACACCTTC
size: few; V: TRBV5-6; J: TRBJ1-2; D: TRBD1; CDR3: CASSLRQGAYGYTF; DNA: TGTGCCAGCAGCTTAAGACAGGGAGCCTATGGCTACACTTTC
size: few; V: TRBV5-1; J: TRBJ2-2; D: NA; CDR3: CASSRPYTGELFF; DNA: TGCGCCAGCAGCCGTCCCTACACCGGGGAGCTGTTTTTT
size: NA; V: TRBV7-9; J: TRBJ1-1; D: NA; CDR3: CAVSGTEAFF; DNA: TGTGCAGTCTCAGGCACTGAAGCTTTCTTT
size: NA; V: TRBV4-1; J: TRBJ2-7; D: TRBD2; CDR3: CASSQVTSLAGLYEQYF; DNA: TGCGCCAGCAGCCAAGTCACCTCCTTAGCGGGGTTATACGAGCAGTACTTC
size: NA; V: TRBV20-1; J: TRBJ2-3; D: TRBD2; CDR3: CSGALAGVDTQYF; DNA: TGCAGCGGCGCGCTAGCGGGAGTAGATACGCAGTATTTT
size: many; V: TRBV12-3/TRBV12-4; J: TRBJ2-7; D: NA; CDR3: CASSPGPRTFVYEQYF; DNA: TGTGCCAGCAGCCCCGGCCCCCGGACATTCGTCTACGAGCAGTACTTC
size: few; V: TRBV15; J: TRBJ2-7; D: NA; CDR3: CATSRDLGIEQYF; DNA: TGTGCCACCAGCAGAGATCTGGGGATCGAGCAGTACTTC
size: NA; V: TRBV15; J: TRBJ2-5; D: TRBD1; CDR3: CATSRLRTGENGETQYF; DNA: TGTGCCACCAGCAGACTTCGAACAGGGGAGAATGGGGAGACCCAGTACTTC
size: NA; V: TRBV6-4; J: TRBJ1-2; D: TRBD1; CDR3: CASSPDRGLPYGYTF; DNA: TGTGCCAGCAGCCCTGACAGGGGACTCCCTTATGGCTACACCTTC
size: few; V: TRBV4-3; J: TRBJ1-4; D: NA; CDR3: CASSRVTHNDGGEKLFF; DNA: TGCGCCAGCAGCCGCGTGACACATAACGATGGGGGAGAAAAACTGTTTTTT
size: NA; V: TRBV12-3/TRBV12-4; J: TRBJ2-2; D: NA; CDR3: CASRSGDLNTGELFF; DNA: TGTGCCAGCAGGTCCGGGGATCTCAACACCGGGGAGCTGTTTTTT
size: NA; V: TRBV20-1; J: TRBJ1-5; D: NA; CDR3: CSAKGGASNQPQHF; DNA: TGCAGTGCGAAGGGGGGGGCGAGCAATCAGCCCCAGCATTTT
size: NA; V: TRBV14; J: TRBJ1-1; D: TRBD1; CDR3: CASSRRTVRTGLYNTEAFF; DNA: TGTGCCAGCAGCCGCCGAACCGTCAGGACAGGTCTATATAACACTGAAGCTTTCTTT
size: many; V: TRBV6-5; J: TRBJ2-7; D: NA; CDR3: CASGSPSSYEQYF; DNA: TGTGCCAGCGGTAGTCCGTCCTCCTACGAGCAGTACTTC
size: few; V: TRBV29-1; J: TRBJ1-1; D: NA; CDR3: CSALPLNTEAFF; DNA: TGCAGCGCGTTGCCCTTGAACACTGAAGCTTTCTTT
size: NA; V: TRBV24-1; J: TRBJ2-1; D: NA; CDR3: CATSDFPSTKNEQFF; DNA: TGTGCCACCAGTGATTTTCCTTCGACCAAAAATGAGCAGTTCTTC
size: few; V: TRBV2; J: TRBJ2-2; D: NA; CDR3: CATEHNSGNTGELFF; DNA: TGTGCCACCGAGCACAATAGCGGTAACACCGGGGAGCTGTTTTTT
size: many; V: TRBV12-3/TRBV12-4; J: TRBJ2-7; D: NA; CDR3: CASSFWGDPSYEQYF; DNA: TGTGCCAGCAGTTTTTGGGGGGATCCCTCCTACGAGCAGTACTTC
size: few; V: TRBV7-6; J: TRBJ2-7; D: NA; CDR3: CASSLVRGGSYEQYF; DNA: TGTGCCAGCAGCTTAGTAAGGGGGGGCTCCTACGAGCAGTACTTC
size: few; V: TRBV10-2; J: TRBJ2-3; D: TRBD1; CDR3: CASKTGGGDTQYF; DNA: TGCGCCAGCAAGACAGGGGGAGGGGATACGCAGTATTTT
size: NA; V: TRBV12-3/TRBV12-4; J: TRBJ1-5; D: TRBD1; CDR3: CASSSVTGGARGQPQHF; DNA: TGTGCCAGCAGTTCTGTCACAGGGGGTGCTCGTGGTCAGCCCCAGCATTTT
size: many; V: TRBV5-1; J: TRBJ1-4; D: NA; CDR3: CASSSTGSEGEKLFF; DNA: TGCGCCAGCAGCTCTACAGGGTCGGAAGGTGAAAAACTGTTTTTT
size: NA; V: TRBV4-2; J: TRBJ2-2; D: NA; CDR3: CASSQLTGQNTGELFF; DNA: TGTGCCAGCAGCCAACTGACCGGACAGAACACCGGGGAGCTGTTTTTT
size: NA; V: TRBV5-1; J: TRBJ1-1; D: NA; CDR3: CASSAQGYEAFF; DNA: TGCGCCAGCAGCGCCCAAGGCTATGAAGCTTTCTTT
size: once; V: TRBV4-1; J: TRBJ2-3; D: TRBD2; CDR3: CASSPQRGYTDTQYF; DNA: TGCGCCAGCAGCCCCCAGCGGGGTTACACAGATACGCAGTATTTT
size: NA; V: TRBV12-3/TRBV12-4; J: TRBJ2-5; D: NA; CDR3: CASSLLQGPTQYF; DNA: TGTGCCAGCAGTTTACTCCAGGGACCGACCCAGTACTTC
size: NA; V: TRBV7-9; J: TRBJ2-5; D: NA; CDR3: CASSQTVYQETQYF; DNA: TGTGCCAGCAGCCAGACGGTGTACCAAGAGACCCAGTACTTC
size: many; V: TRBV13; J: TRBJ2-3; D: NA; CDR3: CASSLGQGPTDTQYF; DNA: TGTGCCAGCAGCCTAGGGCAGGGACCCACAGATACGCAGTATTTT
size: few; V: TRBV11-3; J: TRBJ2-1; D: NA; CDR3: CASSLGGRGGASAIYNEQFF; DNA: TGTGCCAGCAGCTTAGGGGGCAGGGGGGGGGCAAGCGCCATCTACAATGAGCAGTTCTTC
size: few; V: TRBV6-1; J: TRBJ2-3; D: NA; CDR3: CASRGPPPITDTQYF; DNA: TGTGCCAGCAGGGGACCACCACCCATCACAGATACGCAGTATTTT
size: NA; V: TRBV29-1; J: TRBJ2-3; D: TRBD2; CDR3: CSAGEGDTQYF; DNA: TGCAGCGCCGGGGAGGGGGATACGCAGTATTTT
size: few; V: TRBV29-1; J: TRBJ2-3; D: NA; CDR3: CSATRVLSDTQYF; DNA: TGCAGCGCCACCCGCGTTCTCTCAGATACGCAGTATTTT
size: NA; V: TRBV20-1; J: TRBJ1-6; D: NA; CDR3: CSSGLYNSPLHF; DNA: TGCAGTTCAGGGCTCTATAATTCACCCCTCCACTTT
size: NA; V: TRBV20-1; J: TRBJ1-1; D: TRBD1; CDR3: CSARDRNRGNTEAFF; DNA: TGCAGTGCTAGAGATCGGAACAGGGGGAACACTGAAGCTTTCTTT
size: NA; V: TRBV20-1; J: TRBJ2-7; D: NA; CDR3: CSARLAERTYEQYF; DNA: TGCAGTGCTAGGCTGGCGGAACGAACCTACGAGCAGTACTTC
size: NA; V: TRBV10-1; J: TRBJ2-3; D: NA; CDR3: CASSLMGAGADTQYF; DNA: TGCGCCAGCAGTCTTATGGGGGCAGGGGCAGATACGCAGTATTTT
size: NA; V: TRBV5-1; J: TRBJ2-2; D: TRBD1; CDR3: CASKGQGTGELFF; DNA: TGCGCCAGCAAGGGACAGGGGACCGGGGAGCTGTTTTTT
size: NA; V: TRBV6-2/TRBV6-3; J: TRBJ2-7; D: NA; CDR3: CASSYRQLYEQYF; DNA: TGTGCCAGCAGTTACAGGCAACTCTACGAGCAGTACTTC
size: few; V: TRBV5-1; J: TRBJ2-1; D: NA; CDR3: CASRGGISYNEQFF; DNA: TGCGCCAGCCGAGGGGGGATCTCCTACAATGAGCAGTTCTTC
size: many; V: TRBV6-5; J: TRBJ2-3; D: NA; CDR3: CASSYSRSDTQYF; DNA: TGTGCCAGCAGTTACTCGAGATCAGATACGCAGTATTTT
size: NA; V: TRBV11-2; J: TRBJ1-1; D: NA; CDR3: CASSSGREGTEAFF; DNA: TGTGCCAGCAGCTCCGGGCGGGAGGGCACTGAAGCTTTCTTT
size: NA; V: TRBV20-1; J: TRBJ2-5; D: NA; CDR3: CSARINGAWETQYF; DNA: TGCAGTGCTAGGATTAACGGGGCCTGGGAGACCCAGTACTTC
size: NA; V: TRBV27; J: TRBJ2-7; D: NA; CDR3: CASSSGGGTVSEQYF; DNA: TGTGCCAGCAGTTCTGGAGGGGGTACTGTGAGCGAGCAGTACTTC
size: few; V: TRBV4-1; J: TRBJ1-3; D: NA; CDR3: CASSQAGNTIYF; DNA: TGCGCCAGCAGCCAAGCAGGAAACACCATATATTTT
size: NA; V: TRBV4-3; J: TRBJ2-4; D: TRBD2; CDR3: CASSQAQGLEAAKNIQYF; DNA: TGCGCCAGCAGCCAAGCCCAGGGACTAGAAGCTGCCAAAAACATTCAGTACTTC
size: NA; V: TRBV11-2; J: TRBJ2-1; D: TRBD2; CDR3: CASSLVASGGRRTNEQFF; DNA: TGTGCCAGCAGCTTAGTGGCTAGCGGGGGGCGACGTACCAATGAGCAGTTCTTC
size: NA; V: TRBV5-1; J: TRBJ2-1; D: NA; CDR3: CASRRDYNEQFF; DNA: TGCGCCAGCAGGCGGGATTACAATGAGCAGTTCTTC
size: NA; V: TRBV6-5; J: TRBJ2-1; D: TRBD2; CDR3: CASSLSSGGRLYNEQFF; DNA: TGTGCCAGCAGTTTAAGTAGCGGGGGGAGACTGTACAATGAGCAGTTCTTC
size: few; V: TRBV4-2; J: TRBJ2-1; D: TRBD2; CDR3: CASSQDLGLAGPTDEQFF; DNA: TGTGCCAGCAGCCAAGATCTCGGACTAGCGGGGCCAACGGATGAGCAGTTCTTC